The rows below give T cell receptor beta chains drawn from one sample of a study of Graves' ophthalmopathy and Graves' hyperthyroidism. TCRdb ran MiXCR on the multiplex PCR reads and lists one entry per CDR3 protein. Of some 520,000 distinct CDR3 sequences listed, approximately 15% are singletons. The sequencing sample was made of blood. These receptors all stem from a woman in her 30s with Graves' ophthalmopathy. Each CDR3 is given with its conserved first and last residue. The order of the fields is V gene, clone size, D gene, J gene, CDR3 length, CDR3 protein, CDR3 DNA. A D gene is named only where the DNA matches it firmly. A row's size may be missing; if present it is once, few, many or a size class.

TRBV10-3	few	TRBD2	TRBJ2-5	15	CAISGSGGARETQYF	TGTGCCATCAGTGGAAGCGGGGGGGCCCGAGAGACCCAGTACTTC
TRBV11-2	many	-	TRBJ2-7	18	CASSLDIAKGGRGYEQYF	TGTGCCAGCAGCTTAGATATTGCCAAAGGGGGTCGGGGCTACGAGCAGTACTTC
TRBV5-1	many	-	TRBJ1-5	15	CASSLQGISNQPQHF	TGCGCCAGCAGCCTCCAGGGGATAAGCAATCAGCCCCAGCATTTT
TRBV20-1	many	TRBD1	TRBJ1-3	15	CSARDRIGGVDTIYF	TGCAGTGCTAGAGATCGGATAGGGGGCGTAGACACCATATATTTT
TRBV6-1	-	-	TRBJ1-5	15	CASSELVRGRQPQHF	TGTGCCAGCAGTGAATTGGTACGGGGGAGACAGCCCCAGCATTTT
TRBV6-5	many	-	TRBJ2-7	14	CASSYVSLGYEQYF	TGTGCCAGCAGTTACGTTTCCCTCGGGTACGAGCAGTACTTC
TRBV5-1	-	-	TRBJ1-5	16	CASSLGPSGRAQPQHF	TGCGCCAGCAGCTTGGGCCCCTCGGGCAGGGCTCAGCCCCAGCATTTT
TRBV7-9	many	-	TRBJ1-2	15	CASSSIDGEYPDYTF	TGTGCCAGCAGCTCAATAGACGGCGAATATCCGGACTACACCTTC
TRBV13	many	TRBD1	TRBJ2-5	16	CASSSLRDRPQETQYF	TGTGCCAGCAGCTCACTCCGGGACAGGCCCCAAGAGACCCAGTACTTC
TRBV5-1	many	-	TRBJ1-1	14	CASSLGQTYTEAFF	TGCGCCAGCAGCTTGGGCCAGACCTACACTGAAGCTTTCTTT
TRBV28	many	-	TRBJ2-7	17	CASSSGRGELGPYEQYF	TGTGCCAGCAGTTCGGGTCGTGGAGAATTAGGACCCTACGAGCAGTACTTC
TRBV6-1	many	-	TRBJ2-5	12	CASGTYQETQYF	TGTGCCAGCGGCACCTACCAAGAGACCCAGTACTTC
TRBV4-1	many	-	TRBJ1-2	15	CASSQQGQAGYGYTF	TGCGCCAGCAGCCAACAGGGACAAGCCGGGTATGGCTACACCTTC
TRBV6-2/TRBV6-3	many	-	TRBJ1-1	11	CASEENTEAFF	TGTGCCAGCGAAGAGAACACTGAAGCTTTCTTT
TRBV29-1	many	TRBD1	TRBJ1-2	14	CSADTGGGGYGYTF	TGCAGCGCCGATACAGGGGGCGGAGGGTATGGCTACACCTTC
TRBV3-1	many	-	TRBJ1-2	15	CASITQVLGTVGYTF	TGTGCCAGCATCACACAGGTTCTGGGTACGGTTGGCTACACCTTC
TRBV30	-	TRBD1	TRBJ2-5	14	CAWSTGTAPRTQYF	TGTGCCTGGAGTACAGGGACAGCTCCTCGGACCCAGTACTTC
TRBV15	many	-	TRBJ2-3	16	CATSLFKTVLTDTQYF	TGTGCCACCAGCCTCTTCAAGACAGTTCTGACAGATACGCAGTATTTT